This T cell receptor (beta chain) was sequenced in a study of identifying expanded T cells in peripheral blood. V shed 0 bases, J shed 6 bases, and the junction held 1 base outside the gene matches. The germline gives CDR1 SGHNT, CDR2 YYREEE (reference sequence). The CDR3 covers 14 residues. TCRdb's table, derived via immunoSEQ multiplex PCR, lists solely in-frame clones and lacks some. This sample has roughly 63,000 clones, with around 83% found just once. The chain couples TRBV5-4 to TRBJ1-5, with 9 bases matching TRBD1. The clonotype was recovered from a person aged 18 to 70 in good health. The sequenced sample consisted of blood. The CDR3: CASSLAGQGQPQHF. CDR3 nucleotides: TGTGCCAGCAGCTTGGCGGGACAGGGTCAGCCCCAGCATTTT.